The entry below describes one T cell receptor beta chain. What it recognizes is unknown. The CDR3 covers 16 residues. Trimming left V 5 bases short and J 0 bases short, with 16 bases between. Germline V gene lookup returns CDR1 LNHDA and CDR2 SQIVND (reference sequence). In TCRdb, the reads were re-called with MiXCR into one record per CDR3 protein. The repertoire consists of roughly 350,000 distinct CDR3 sequences, with about 35% occurring once and the leading ten covering roughly 13%. This record belongs to a study of T cell repertoires in cytomegalovirus infection. The overall study: Peptides in the study included HLA-C-restricted and HLA-B-restricted CMV epitopes. An indication of both CMV infection and matching HLA type came from public TCR beta signatures.

Study-wide results and caveats: Frequencies of public TCR beta families were cumulated, and this identified carriers of CMV plus the relevant HLA. Ex vivo, HLA-C-restricted CMV-specific TCR beta clonotypes prevailed over the rest of the response.

The TCR sequence derives from a human donor in good health (CMV status not recorded). Some clones in this sample may be carry-over from other donors' samples. Sequencing used cultured PBMCs, obtained from culture after CMV antigen stimulation. The chain joins TRBV19 to TRBJ1-2; unclear D gene. Written as DNA, the CDR3 is TGTGCCAGTAGTCCCCGAGGGAATTATGCTAACTATGGCTACACCTTC. Translated: CASSPRGNYANYGYTF.